These 8 T cell receptor beta chains came from one sample sequenced in a study of T and B cells in COVID-19 patients. Multiplex PCR with BIOMED2 TRB-A/B primer pools amplified TRB rearrangements. MiXCR was run by TCRdb on the multiplex PCR reads, yielding one entry per CDR3 protein. The repertoire holds about 3,800 distinct CDR3 sequences, roughly 21% seen once, with approximately 29% in the top ten. TRB was amplified from about 260-540 ng of blood genomic DNA. Material for sequencing was blood. Receptor source: a human donor with active COVID-19.

The J gene is TRBJ1-2, the V gene TRBV4-2; 9 bases are a match to TRBD1. J gave up 3 bases and V 4 bases, and 6 bases lay outside the gene matches. From germline, CDR1 is LGHNA and CDR2 YNFKEQ. The CDR3 sequence is 15 residues long. CDR3 DNA: TGTGCCAGCAGCCCACAGACAGGGGGGGACTATGGCTACACCTTC. Translated: CASSPQTGGDYGYTF.

This rearrangement joins TRBV19 to TRBJ2-3, with D tentatively TRBD2 (7 bases). The V end was cut by 4 bases, the J end by 0 bases, with 14 bases between. CDR1 and CDR2 (germline): LNHDA, SQIVND (reference sequence). This CDR3 has 16 residues. This chain's CDR3 is CASSRGRGGSTDTQYF. The CDR3 DNA sequence: TGTGCCAGTAGTAGAGGGAGGGGGGGCAGCACAGATACGCAGTATTTT.

The rearrangement links TRBV20-1 to TRBJ2-3; D ambiguous. The CDR3 length is 15 residues. Trimming took off 0 bases at V and 4 bases at J, with 14 bases between the two ends. Germline assignment: CDR1 DFQATT and CDR2 SNEGSKA (reference sequence). CDR3 bases: TGCAGTGCTAGAGATCCCGCAGGTCGCCCAGATACGCAGTATTTT. Protein product: CSARDPAGRPDTQYF.

By sample share, this clonotype is medium-sized. The chain links TRBV30 to TRBJ2-3; 8 positions agree with TRBD2. Per the germline V gene, CDR1 is GTSNPN and CDR2 is SVGIG (reference sequence). The CDR3 is made up of 14 amino acids. The J segment lost 0 bases and the V segment lost 4 bases, leaving 3 bases of the junction unmatched. This CDR3 is CAWNRGGSTDTQYF. The CDR3 region has the DNA TGTGCCTGGAACCGGGGGGGCAGCACAGATACGCAGTATTTT.

This clonotype is labeled medium-sized. This chain uses TRBV5-4 with TRBJ1-6, with 7 bases that match TRBD1. The V gene's germline CDR1 is SGHNT and CDR2 YYREEE (reference sequence). CDR3 length: 15 residues. Trimming cost V 4 bases and J 4 bases; bases outside gene matches: 5. CDR3 residues: CASSPDRMYNSPLHF. DNA for the CDR3: TGTGCCAGCAGCCCGGACAGGATGTATAATTCACCCCTCCACTTT.

The chain employs TRBV19 and TRBJ2-1; 12 bases agree with TRBD2. The CDR3 is 19 amino acids. Germline V gene lookup returns CDR1 LNHDA and CDR2 SQIVND (reference sequence). Trimming at V came to 1 base and at J to 4 bases, leaving 11 bases not matched to a gene. The CDR3 reads CASSIGGLAGGPAYNEQFF. The CDR3, as DNA: TGTGCCAGTAGTATAGGGGGGCTAGCGGGGGGGCCTGCTTACAATGAGCAGTTCTTC.

The gene calls are TRBV12-3 or TRBV12-4 and TRBJ2-3; 14 bases agree with TRBD2. This CDR3 is 17 amino acids long. V dropped 5 bases and J dropped 2; count of bases not matched to a gene: 6. CDR3 in amino acids: CASSLRLAGGLTDTQYF. CDR3 nucleotide sequence: TGTGCCAGCAGTCTTCGACTAGCGGGGGGGCTCACAGATACGCAGTATTTT.

This clonotype was picked up many times. The chain combines TRBV12-3 or TRBV12-4 with TRBJ1-5; unclear D gene. The CDR3 sequence is 14 residues long. The ends were cut back, 3 bases at V and 3 bases at J, with 9 bases in the middle. The CDR3 coding sequence is TGTGCCAGCAGTTTTAGCCAGGACAATCAGCCCCAGCATTTT. It encodes CASSFSQDNQPQHF.